Presented here are 18 T cell receptor beta chains from one specimen sequenced in a study of T cells in Graves' hyperthyroidism and ophthalmopathy. Authors of the study amplified TCR beta CDR3 regions from RNA transcripts. HTBI primers drove first-round RT-PCR of the TCR CDR3. In TCRdb, the multiplex PCR reads were re-called with MiXCR into one record per CDR3 protein. The data hold some 570,000 distinct CDR3 sequences, with approximately 15% observed a single time. Sequenced input: blood. These receptors came from a woman aged 18-29 years with Graves' ophthalmopathy.

This clonotype occurred many times. CDR3 residues: CASSQGGLAGTYEQYF. In nucleotides, the CDR3 is TGTGCCAGCAGCCAAGGGGGACTAGCGGGAACCTACGAGCAGTACTTC. The chain carries TRBV3-1 and TRBJ2-7; 13 bases align to TRBD2. The CDR3 totals 16 residues. V shed 1 base, J shed 2 bases, and the junction held 2 bases outside the gene matches. CDR1 is LGHDT, CDR2 YNNKEL, per germline (reference sequence).

Only a few counts were recorded for this clonotype. J is TRBJ2-1 and V is TRBV4-1; 8 bases are a match to TRBD2. CDR1 is MGHRA, CDR2 YSYEKL, per germline. V was clipped by 1 base and J by 3 bases; unmatched bases: 5. This CDR3 comprises 16 residues. The CDR3 bases are TGCGCCAGCAGCCAAGGTAGCGGGATTTACTACAATGAGCAGTTCTTC. It yields the protein CASSQGSGIYYNEQFF.

Note on this clonotype: This could be a read error, since a much larger clone is one nucleotide away. J is TRBJ2-7 and V is TRBV2; TRBD2 matches at 13 bases. V trimming: 6 bases; J trimming: 8 bases; junction bases outside the gene matches: 7. The germline CDR1 and CDR2 sequences are SNHLY and FYNNEI. The CDR3 extends over 14 amino acids. In DNA form, the CDR3 reads TGTGCCAGCAGGCCACTAGCGGGAGGGCCTAAGCAGTACTTC. As protein: CASRPLAGGPKQYF.

This clonotype was found many times. The rearrangement joins TRBV6-2 or TRBV6-3 to TRBJ2-1, with 7 nucleotides matching TRBD2. Germline V lookup: CDR1 MNHEY, CDR2 SVGEGT. The V gene end was trimmed by 0 bases and the J gene end by 7 bases; junction bases not matched to a gene: 6. The CDR3 is made up of 15 amino acids. CDR3 coding DNA: TGTGCCAGCAGTTACTCGTCAAGCGGGACTAATGAGCAGTTCTTC. It translates to CASSYSSSGTNEQFF.

The chain links TRBV20-1 to TRBJ1-5; D is ambiguous. The CDR3 is made up of 16 amino acids. CDR1 DFQATT and CDR2 SNEGSKA come from the germline V gene (reference sequence). Between the trimmed V and J ends, which lost 5 bases and 4 bases, there was a span of 21 bases. The CDR3 is CSAPRSGFRMNQPQHF. The DNA of the CDR3 is TGCAGTGCTCCAAGGTCGGGGTTTCGGATGAATCAGCCCCAGCATTTT.

This clonotype was picked up a small number of times. V and J are TRBV20-1 and TRBJ2-5; D gene ambiguous. Germline assignment: CDR1 DFQATT and CDR2 SNEGSKA (reference sequence). The CDR3 is made up of 15 amino acids. V shed 3 bases and J shed 1 base, with 15 bases lying between them. The CDR3 DNA follows: TGCAGTGCTAGTCCCCCGGCGGCCTTCCAAGAGACCCAGTACTTC. This codes for CSASPPAAFQETQYF.

This clonotype has at least ten counts. The chain combines TRBV6-1 with TRBJ1-1; D is perhaps TRBD1 (6 bases). Germline V gene lookup returns CDR1 MNHNS and CDR2 SASEGT. Between the trimmed V and J ends, which lost 6 bases and 2 bases, there was a span of 13 bases. The CDR3 sequence is 14 residues long. This CDR3 reads CASRKQGFNTEAFF. In nucleotides, the CDR3 is TGTGCCAGCAGGAAACAGGGATTTAACACTGAAGCTTTCTTT.

This clonotype appeared a few times. This chain uses TRBV28 with TRBJ1-6; 8 bases align to TRBD1. The junction had 7 bases not matched to a gene; V was cut back by 5 bases and J by 7 bases. This CDR3 is 15 amino acids long. Germline CDR1 MDHEN, CDR2 SYDVKM. CDR3 nucleotides: TGTGCCAGCAGTATACCAGGGGGCCTGAATTCACCCCTCCACTTT. Its translation is CASSIPGGLNSPLHF.

This clonotype was seen at least ten times. This chain joins TRBV2 and TRBJ1-1, with 7 bases aligning to TRBD1. Germline trimming cut 5 bases from V and 1 base from J; bases unmatched to any gene: 4. Germline V CDR1 and CDR2: SNHLY, FYNNEI. This CDR3 has 14 residues. The CDR3 here is CASSLTGKNTEAFF. CDR3 coding DNA: TGTGCCAGCAGTTTGACAGGGAAGAACACTGAAGCTTTCTTT.

The rearrangement uses TRBV4-1 and TRBJ2-2; 9 bases line up with TRBD2. The CDR3 covers 15 residues. The trim removed 4 bases at V and 5 bases at J, leaving 5 bases unmatched. Germline CDR1 and CDR2: MGHRA and YSYEKL. CDR3 nucleotides: TGCGCCAGCAGCCCGCCCCTAGCGGGGACCGGGGAGCTGTTTTTT. This codes for CASSPPLAGTGELFF.

This clonotype was seen many times. The chain combines TRBV20-1 with TRBJ2-7, with TRBD1 matching over 9 bases. Per germline, CDR1 DFQATT and CDR2 SNEGSKA (reference sequence). The CDR3 runs 14 residues. Trimming removed 0 bases from V and 5 bases from J; junction bases left unmatched: 5. The CDR3 protein is CSARDGTGTNEQYF. The CDR3 bases are TGCAGTGCTAGAGATGGGACAGGGACAAACGAGCAGTACTTC.

This clonotype was recorded at least ten times. The chain has TRBV3-1 and TRBJ2-1, with TRBD2 matching 11 bases. The CDR3 sequence is 15 residues long. Germline assignment: CDR1 LGHDT and CDR2 YNNKEL (reference sequence). V gave up 1 base and J gave up 9 bases; unmatched junction bases: 5. CDR3 residues: CASSQGLAGLGEQFF. The CDR3 DNA reads TGTGCCAGCAGCCAAGGACTAGCGGGACTGGGTGAGCAGTTCTTC.

This clonotype has at least ten counts. The V and J genes are TRBV14 and TRBJ1-2; the D is unclear. The V end was cut by 0 bases, the J end by 6 bases, with 11 bases between. This CDR3 spans 14 amino acids. Germline CDR1 is SGHDN and CDR2 is FVKESK. CDR3 nucleotide sequence: TGTGCCAGCAGCCAAGATCTGGCAGAAAATGGCTACACCTTC. It is translated as CASSQDLAENGYTF.

The count of this clonotype is one. Since a much larger clone is just one base distant, this may be a read error. This rearrangement joins TRBV30 to TRBJ2-3, with D uncertain. V dropped 4 bases and J dropped 6 bases, with 11 bases sitting between them. In germline, CDR1 is GTSNPN, CDR2 SVGIG (reference sequence). The CDR3 extends over 12 amino acids. The CDR3 DNA sequence: TGTGCCTGGACCCCTGGATATGATACGCAGTATTTT. Protein: CAWTPGYDTQYF.

This clonotype was seen many times. The chain carries TRBV7-9 and TRBJ2-7, with 8 nucleotides matching TRBD2. V gave up 5 bases and J gave up 0 bases; unmatched junction bases: 3. This CDR3 is built from 14 residues. Germline values: CDR1 SEHNR, CDR2 FQNEAQ (reference sequence). CDR3: CASSLTSVSYEQYF. The CDR3 region has the DNA TGTGCCAGCAGCCTGACTAGCGTCTCCTACGAGCAGTACTTC.

This clonotype was seen only a few times. The CDR3 end shows no conserved phenylalanine or tryptophan, and so a read error is likely. Here the CDR3 DNA reads TGTGCCAGCAGTCACAATAGCTATCCTGGCTACGAGCAGTACCTC. Protein: CASSHNSYPGYEQYL. The chain is built from TRBV27 and TRBJ2-7; D is undetermined. The CDR3 consists of 15 residues. V lost 5 bases and J 3 bases, leaving 17 bases between the germline ends. Germline CDR1 and CDR2: MNHEY and SMNVEV (reference sequence).

In this sample, this clonotype turned up many times. The V and J genes are TRBV12-5 and TRBJ2-2, with 16 positions matching TRBD2. CDR1 and CDR2 (germline): LGHNT, FRNRAP. CDR3 size: 21 residues. V shed 3 bases, J shed 7 bases, and the junction held 17 bases outside the gene matches. CDR3: CASGLITIPGLAGGPGGELFF. The CDR3 DNA reads TGTGCTAGTGGTTTAATTACCATACCGGGACTAGCGGGAGGGCCTGGCGGGGAGCTGTTTTTT.

In this sample, this clonotype turned up many times. V usage is TRBV7-9 and J usage is TRBJ1-4; D gene ambiguous. This CDR3 comprises 12 residues. Germline CDR1 SEHNR, CDR2 FQNEAQ (reference sequence). The V end was cut by 5 bases, the J end by 8 bases, with 9 bases between. CDR3 coding DNA: TGTGCCAGCAGCCGACTTGGGGAAAAACTGTTTTTT. This encodes CASSRLGEKLFF.